The 14 T cell receptor beta chains below come from one sample, sequenced in a study of cytomegalovirus exposure and HLA in healthy donors. The protocol was immunoSEQ multiplex PCR, while the TCRdb copy is restricted to in-frame clones and leaves out a portion. The sample includes about 250,000 clones, around nine tenths of them seen just once. Source material: PBMCs. The origin of the receptors is a man aged 18 to 30 in good health and CMV-seronegative.

This chain uses TRBV5-4 with TRBJ2-7; D gene uncertain. The germline V gene encodes CDR1 SGHNT and CDR2 YYREEE (reference sequence). The CDR3 is 12 residues long. V was cut by 8 bases and J by 7 bases, with 16 bases left in between. The CDR3 protein is CASHPRGEEQYF. The CDR3 bases are TGTGCCAGTCACCCAAGAGGCGAGGAGCAGTACTTC.

The V call is TRBV19, the J call TRBJ2-7, with 9 bases fitting TRBD1. Trimming took 5 bases from V and 0 from J; bases not matched to a gene: 11. CDR3 length: 17 amino acids. CDR1 is LNHDA, CDR2 SQIVND, per germline (reference sequence). CDR3: CASSSPPGTGISYEQYF. In DNA, the CDR3 is TGTGCCAGTAGTTCCCCCCCCGGGACAGGGATCTCCTACGAGCAGTACTTC.

The chain is built from TRBV4-3 and TRBJ2-3; 12 bases agree with TRBD2. The CDR3 consists of 17 residues. V gave up 3 bases and J gave up 3 bases; unmatched junction bases: 7. CDR1 and CDR2 from the germline V gene are LGHNA and YSLEER. Here the CDR3 DNA reads TGCGCCAGCAGCCACCTCACTAGCGGGGGGATTACAGATACGCAGTATTTT. Translated: CASSHLTSGGITDTQYF.

The chain carries TRBV27 and TRBJ2-7; TRBD2 might be the D (6 bases). The CDR3 is made up of 13 amino acids. Germline V CDR1 and CDR2: MNHEY, SMNVEV (reference sequence). Trimming cost V 9 bases and J 0 bases, with 12 bases left between them. The CDR3 is CARGRGSSYEQYF. The CDR3 DNA is TGTGCCAGGGGGCGGGGTAGCTCCTACGAGCAGTACTTC.

The chain employs TRBV7-2 and TRBJ1-1; D unresolved. Trimming left V 6 bases short and J 7 bases short, with 9 bases between. This CDR3 comprises 11 residues. Germline lookup yields CDR1 SGHTA and CDR2 FQGNSA. In DNA form, the CDR3 reads TGTGCCAGCAGTCAACGAGGTGAAGCTTTCTTT. This sequence encodes CASSQRGEAFF.

The chain carries TRBV11-3 and TRBJ2-1; possible D gene TRBD1, 5 bases. Looked up from germline, CDR1 is SGHNT and CDR2 is YENEEA. This CDR3 is built from 16 residues. The V end was cut by 5 bases, the J end by 6 bases, with 20 bases between. The CDR3 here is CASSPRAGLGFNEQFF. CDR3 DNA: TGTGCCAGCAGCCCACGCGCAGGGTTGGGGTTCAATGAGCAGTTCTTC.

The rearrangement joins TRBV29-1 to TRBJ2-1; TRBD2 agrees at 11 bases. The length of the CDR3 is 15 residues. Germline CDR1 SQVTM, CDR2 ANQGSEA. V was pared by 4 bases and J by 4 bases, with 6 bases of the junction left unmatched. CDR3 bases: TGCAGCGTTGCCATACTAGCGGGGGTTTACAATGAGCAGTTCTTC. Residues: CSVAILAGVYNEQFF.

The CDR3 loop is CASRPTGNTEAFF. CDR3 bases: TGCGCCAGCAGGCCGACAGGGAACACTGAAGCTTTCTTT. The rearrangement uses TRBV10-2 and TRBJ1-1; tentatively, D is TRBD1 (6 bases). Per germline, CDR1 WSHSY and CDR2 SAAADI. The V and J ends lost 6 bases and 1 base respectively, with 9 bases between them. The CDR3 is made up of 13 amino acids.

The gene calls are TRBV27 and TRBJ2-7; 7 nucleotides match TRBD1. CDR1 and CDR2 from the germline V gene are MNHEY and SMNVEV (reference sequence). The CDR3 contains 15 residues. Trimming removed 6 bases from V and 6 bases from J; junction bases left unmatched: 14. Here the CDR3 reads CASSRRQGGLGEQYF. The CDR3 DNA is TGTGCCAGCAGCCGTCGACAGGGCGGATTGGGCGAGCAGTACTTC.

The CDR3 region is CASSLDRVGGYTF. The DNA for the CDR3 is TGTGCCAGCAGCTTAGATCGGGTAGGAGGCTACACCTTC. The genes are TRBV7-9 and TRBJ1-2, with D uncertain. The CDR3 spans 13 residues. The germline V and J ends were trimmed by 1 base and 8 bases, with 11 bases remaining between them. CDR1 and CDR2 (germline): SEHNR, FQNEAQ (reference sequence).

The table lists this clone with a count of one. This chain links TRBV7-2 with TRBJ2-7; D is possibly TRBD1 (5 bases). There are 13 residues in the CDR3. Germline V lookup: CDR1 SGHTA, CDR2 FQGNSA. V gave up 1 base and J gave up 5 bases, with 9 bases separating them. CDR3 DNA sequence: TGTGCCAGCAGCTTAGGCCTCAGGGACGAGCAGTACTTC. The encoded protein is CASSLGLRDEQYF.

This chain joins TRBV25-1 and TRBJ1-3; 7 nucleotides line up with TRBD1. The trim removed 3 bases at V and 2 bases at J, leaving 7 bases unmatched. Germline lookup yields CDR1 MGHDK and CDR2 SYGVNS. The length of the CDR3 is 16 residues. Here the CDR3 reads CASSDIGQATGNTIYF. DNA for the CDR3: TGTGCCAGCAGTGACATTGGACAGGCCACTGGAAACACCATATATTTT.

The chain uses TRBV27 and TRBJ1-5; D unresolved. V was cut by 7 bases and J by 0 bases, with 13 bases left in between. The germline V gene has CDR1 MNHEY and CDR2 SMNVEV (reference sequence). The CDR3 runs to 15 residues. The CDR3 region has the DNA TGTGCCAGCAATTCGGGGTTCTATAGCAATCAGCCCCAGCATTTT. Translating it yields CASNSGFYSNQPQHF.

This chain joins TRBV5-4 and TRBJ1-6; unclear D gene. The CDR3 sequence is 14 residues long. Germline CDR1 and CDR2: SGHNT and YYREEE (reference sequence). Trimming took off 0 bases at V and 7 bases at J, with 8 bases between the two ends. The CDR3 is CASSLGHRNSPLHF. In DNA form, the CDR3 reads TGTGCCAGCAGCTTGGGGCACCGAAATTCACCCCTCCACTTT. The full variable domain, rest sourced from reference TRBV5-4 and TRBJ1-6, is ETGVTQSPTHLIKTRGQQVTLRCSSQSGHNTVSWYQQALGQGPQFIFQYYREEENGRGNFPPRFSGLQFPNYSSELNVNALELDDSALYLCASSLGHRNSPLHFGNGTRLTVT.